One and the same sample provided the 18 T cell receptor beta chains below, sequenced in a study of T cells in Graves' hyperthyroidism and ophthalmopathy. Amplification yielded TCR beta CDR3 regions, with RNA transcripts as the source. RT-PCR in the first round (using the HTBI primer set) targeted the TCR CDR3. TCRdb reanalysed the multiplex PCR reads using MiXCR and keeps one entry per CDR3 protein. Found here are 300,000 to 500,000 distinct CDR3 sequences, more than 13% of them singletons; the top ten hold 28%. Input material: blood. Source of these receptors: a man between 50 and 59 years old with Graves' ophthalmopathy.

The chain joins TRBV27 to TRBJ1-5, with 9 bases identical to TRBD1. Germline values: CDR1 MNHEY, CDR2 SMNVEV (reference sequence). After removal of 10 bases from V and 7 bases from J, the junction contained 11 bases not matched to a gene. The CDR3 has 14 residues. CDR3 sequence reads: CATLLQGAGQPQHF. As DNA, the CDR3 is TGTGCCACCTTGTTACAGGGGGCTGGACAGCCCCAGCATTTT.

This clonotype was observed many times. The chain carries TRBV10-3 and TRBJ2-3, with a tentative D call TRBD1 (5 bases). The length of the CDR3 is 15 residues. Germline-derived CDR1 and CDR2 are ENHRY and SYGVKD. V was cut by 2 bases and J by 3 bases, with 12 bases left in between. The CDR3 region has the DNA TGTGCCATCAGTGAGACAGGTCAAGCAACAGATACGCAGTATTTT. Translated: CAISETGQATDTQYF.

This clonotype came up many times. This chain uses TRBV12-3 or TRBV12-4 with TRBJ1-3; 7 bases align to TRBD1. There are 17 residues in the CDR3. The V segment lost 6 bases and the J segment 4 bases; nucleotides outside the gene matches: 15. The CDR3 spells CASSPGTDRATGNTIYF. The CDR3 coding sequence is TGTGCCAGCAGCCCCGGAACAGACAGGGCAACCGGAAACACCATATATTTT.

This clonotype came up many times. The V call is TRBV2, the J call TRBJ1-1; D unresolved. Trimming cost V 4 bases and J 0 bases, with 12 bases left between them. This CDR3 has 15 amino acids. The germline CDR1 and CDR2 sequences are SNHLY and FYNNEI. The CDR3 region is CASSALRSMNTEAFF. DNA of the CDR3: TGTGCCAGCAGTGCTCTGCGCTCAATGAACACTGAAGCTTTCTTT.

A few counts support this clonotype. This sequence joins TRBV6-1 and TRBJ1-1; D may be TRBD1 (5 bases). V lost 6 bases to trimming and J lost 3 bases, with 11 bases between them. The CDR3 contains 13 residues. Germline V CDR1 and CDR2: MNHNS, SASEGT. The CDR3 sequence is CASRVWGDTEAFF. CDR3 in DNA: TGTGCCAGCAGAGTATGGGGGGACACTGAAGCTTTCTTT.

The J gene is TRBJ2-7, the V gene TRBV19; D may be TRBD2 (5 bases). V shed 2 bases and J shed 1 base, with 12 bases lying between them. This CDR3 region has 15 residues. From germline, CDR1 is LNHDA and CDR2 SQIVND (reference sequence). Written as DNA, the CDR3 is TGTGCCAGTAGTATATATCACGGACTTTCCTACGAGCAGTACTTC. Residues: CASSIYHGLSYEQYF.

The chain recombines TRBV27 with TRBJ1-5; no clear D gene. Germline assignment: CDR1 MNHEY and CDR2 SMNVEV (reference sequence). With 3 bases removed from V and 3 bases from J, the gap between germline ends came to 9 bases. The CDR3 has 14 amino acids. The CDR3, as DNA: TGTGCCAGCAGTTTTGAGGGCTCCAATCAGCCCCAGCATTTT. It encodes CASSFEGSNQPQHF.

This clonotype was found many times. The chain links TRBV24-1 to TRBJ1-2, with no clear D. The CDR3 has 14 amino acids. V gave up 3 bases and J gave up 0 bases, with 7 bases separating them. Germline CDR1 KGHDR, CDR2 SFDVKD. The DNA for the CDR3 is TGTGCCACCAGTGATACCCCCACTAACTATGGCTACACCTTC. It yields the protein CATSDTPTNYGYTF.

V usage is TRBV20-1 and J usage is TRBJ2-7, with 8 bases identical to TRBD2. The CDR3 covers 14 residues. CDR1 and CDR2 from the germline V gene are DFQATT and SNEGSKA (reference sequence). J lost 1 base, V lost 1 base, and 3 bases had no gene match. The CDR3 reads CSARGTSQSYEQYF. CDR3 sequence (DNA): TGCAGTGCTAGAGGGACTAGCCAATCCTACGAGCAGTACTTC.

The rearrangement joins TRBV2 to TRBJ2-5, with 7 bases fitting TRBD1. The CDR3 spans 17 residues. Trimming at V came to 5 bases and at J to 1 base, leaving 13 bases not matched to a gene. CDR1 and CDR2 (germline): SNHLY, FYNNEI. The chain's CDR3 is CASSNPVRQGSQETQYF. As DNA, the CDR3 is TGTGCCAGCAGTAACCCTGTCCGACAGGGTTCCCAAGAGACCCAGTACTTC.

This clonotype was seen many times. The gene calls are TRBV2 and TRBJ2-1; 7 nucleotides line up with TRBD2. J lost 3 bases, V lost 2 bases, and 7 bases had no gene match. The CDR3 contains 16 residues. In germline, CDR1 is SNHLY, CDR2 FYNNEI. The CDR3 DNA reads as TGTGCCAGCAGTGAATCGATACAGCGGGGCTACAATGAGCAGTTCTTC. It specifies CASSESIQRGYNEQFF.

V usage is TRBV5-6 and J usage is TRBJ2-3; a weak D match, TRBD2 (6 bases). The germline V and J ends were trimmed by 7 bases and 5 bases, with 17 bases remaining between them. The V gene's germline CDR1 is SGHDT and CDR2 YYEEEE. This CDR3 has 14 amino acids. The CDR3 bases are TGTGCCAGCGCCCTGTCCGGAGGGATAGATACGCAGTATTTT. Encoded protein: CASALSGGIDTQYF.

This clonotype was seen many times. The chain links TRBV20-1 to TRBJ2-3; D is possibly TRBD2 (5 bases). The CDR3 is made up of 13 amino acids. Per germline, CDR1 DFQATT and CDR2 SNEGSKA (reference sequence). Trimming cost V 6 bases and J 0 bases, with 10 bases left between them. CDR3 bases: TGCAGTGCCCCGCGCGGGAGCACAGATACGCAGTATTTT. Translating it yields CSAPRGSTDTQYF.

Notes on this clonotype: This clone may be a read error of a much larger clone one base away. This CDR3 reads CASSVQGISYEQCF. The DNA for the CDR3 is TGTGCCAGCAGTGTTCAGGGAATTAGTTACGAGCAGTGCTTC. The chain couples TRBV2 to TRBJ2-7; a weak D match, TRBD1 (5 bases). The CDR3 consists of 14 residues. Germline CDR1 reads SNHLY; CDR2 reads FYNNEI.

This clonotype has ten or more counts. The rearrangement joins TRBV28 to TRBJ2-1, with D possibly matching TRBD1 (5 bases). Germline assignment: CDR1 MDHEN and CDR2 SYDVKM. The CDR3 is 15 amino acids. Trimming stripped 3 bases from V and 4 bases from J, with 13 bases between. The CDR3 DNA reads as TGTGCCAGCAGTTTGAACCAGGGCCTATACAATGAGCAGTTCTTC. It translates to CASSLNQGLYNEQFF.

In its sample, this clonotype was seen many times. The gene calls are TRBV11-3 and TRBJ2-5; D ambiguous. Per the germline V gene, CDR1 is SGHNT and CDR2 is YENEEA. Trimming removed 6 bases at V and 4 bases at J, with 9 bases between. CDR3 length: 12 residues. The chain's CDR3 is CASRQESETQYF. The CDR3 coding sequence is TGTGCCAGCAGGCAGGAATCAGAGACCCAGTACTTC.

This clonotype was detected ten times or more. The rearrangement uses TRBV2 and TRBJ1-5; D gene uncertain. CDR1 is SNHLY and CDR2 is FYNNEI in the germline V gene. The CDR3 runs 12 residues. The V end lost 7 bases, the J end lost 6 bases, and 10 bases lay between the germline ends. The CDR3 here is CASTEESQPQHF. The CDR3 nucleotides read TGTGCCAGCACAGAGGAGTCTCAGCCCCAGCATTTT.

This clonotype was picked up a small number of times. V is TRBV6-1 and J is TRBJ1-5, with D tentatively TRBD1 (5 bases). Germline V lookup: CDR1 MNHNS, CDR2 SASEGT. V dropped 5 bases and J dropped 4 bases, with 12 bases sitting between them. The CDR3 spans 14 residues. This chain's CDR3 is CASSPQGGNQPQHF. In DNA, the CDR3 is TGTGCCAGCAGTCCTCAGGGTGGGAATCAGCCCCAGCATTTT.